This T cell receptor beta chain was obtained from a study of shared clonotypes between healthy human individuals. Sequencing used immunoSEQ multiplex PCR; TCRdb keeps in-frame clones, though not all of them. The table has 700,000 or so clones, approximately 79% seen once. The CDR3 consists of 13 residues. Germline V gene lookup returns CDR1 MNHNY and CDR2 SVGAGI (reference sequence). V dropped 7 bases and J dropped 7 bases, with 13 bases sitting between them. The receptor was isolated from a woman aged 25 to 45 in good health. Material: memory CD4+ T cells sorted from blood. The subset: CD45RA-negative fraction. V usage is TRBV6-6 and J usage is TRBJ1-4; D gene unclear. The CDR3 nucleotides are TGTGCCAGCAAATCCCGGGAGGCTGAAAAACTGTTTTTT. This gives the protein CASKSREAEKLFF.